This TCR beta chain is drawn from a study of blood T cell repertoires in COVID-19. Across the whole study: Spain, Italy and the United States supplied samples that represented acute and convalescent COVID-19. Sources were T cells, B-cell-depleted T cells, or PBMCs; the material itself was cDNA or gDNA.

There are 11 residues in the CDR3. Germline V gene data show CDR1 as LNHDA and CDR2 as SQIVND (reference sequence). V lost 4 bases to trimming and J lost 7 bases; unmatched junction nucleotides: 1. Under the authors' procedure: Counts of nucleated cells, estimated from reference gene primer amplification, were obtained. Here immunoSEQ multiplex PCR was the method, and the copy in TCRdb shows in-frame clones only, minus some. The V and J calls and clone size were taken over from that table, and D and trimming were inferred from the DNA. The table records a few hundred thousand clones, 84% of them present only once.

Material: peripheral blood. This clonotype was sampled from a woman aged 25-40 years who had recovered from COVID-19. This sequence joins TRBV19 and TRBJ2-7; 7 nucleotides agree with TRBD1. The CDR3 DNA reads TGTGCCAGTAGTAAGGACAGGGAGCAGTACTTC. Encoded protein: CASSKDREQYF. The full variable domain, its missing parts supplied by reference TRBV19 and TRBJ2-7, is DGGITQSPKYLFRKEGQNVTLSCEQNLNHDAMYWYRQDPGQGLRLIYYSQIVNDFQKGDIAEGYSVSREKKESFPLTVTSAQKNPTAFYLCASSKDREQYFGPGTRLTVT.